These 29 T cell receptor beta chains were all obtained from the same sample, sequenced in a study of T cell responses to AZD1222 COVID-19 vaccine. Method: immunoSEQ multiplex PCR; TCRdb's copy keeps in-frame clones and lacks some. The profile shows under 140,000 clones, more than 90% of them singletons. The input for sequencing was peripheral blood, taken 28 days after the second AZD1222 dose. These receptors originate from an adult who received the AZD1222 COVID-19 vaccine.

The V gene is TRBV5-4, the J gene TRBJ1-6; no reliable D call. CDR1 is SGHNT and CDR2 is YYREEE in the germline V gene (reference sequence). V lost 0 bases to trimming and J lost 7 bases, with 11 bases between them. This CDR3 is 15 amino acids long. This CDR3 reads CASSLDSGQNSPLHF. For the CDR3, the DNA is TGTGCCAGCAGCTTGGATTCGGGCCAGAATTCACCCCTCCACTTT.

The rearrangement uses TRBV4-2 and TRBJ1-5, with a possible D match to TRBD1 (5 bases). The germline V gene has CDR1 LGHNA and CDR2 YNFKEQ. The CDR3 extends over 17 amino acids. The V end lost 3 bases, the J end lost 5 bases, and 20 bases lay between the germline ends. The CDR3 sequence: CASSQDRFSGSDQPQHF. The CDR3 nucleotides are TGTGCCAGCAGCCAGGATCGCTTTTCAGGGAGCGATCAGCCCCAGCATTTT.

V is TRBV10-3 and J is TRBJ2-1; the match to TRBD1 covers 9 bases. Germline V CDR1 and CDR2: ENHRY, SYGVKD. The CDR3 contains 15 residues. J gave up 6 bases and V 2 bases, and 5 bases lay outside the gene matches. CDR3 DNA: TGTGCCATCAGTGAGCCGGGACAGGGTGTCAATGAGCAGTTCTTC. This gives the protein CAISEPGQGVNEQFF.

About this clone: Other DNA sequences in this specimen translate into the identical CDR3. V and J are TRBV18 and TRBJ1-3; D gene ambiguous. Germline CDR1 and CDR2: KGHSH and LQKENI. CDR3 length equals 15 residues. V was clipped by 3 bases and J by 0 bases, with 9 bases between them. CDR3 sequence (DNA): TGTGCCAGCTCACCGGGCACCGACTCTGGAAACACCATATATTTT. Its translation is CASSPGTDSGNTIYF.

This clone has only one observation. J is TRBJ2-1 and V is TRBV2; 7 positions match TRBD2. Trimming removed 8 bases from V and 0 bases from J; junction bases left unmatched: 13. Germline V gives CDR1 SNHLY, CDR2 FYNNEI. CDR3 length equals 17 residues. The CDR3 DNA is TGTGCCAGCCCGGTCCCGGGGGGTCGAAGCTCCTACAATGAGCAGTTCTTC. This gives the protein CASPVPGGRSSYNEQFF.

The genes are TRBV5-1 and TRBJ2-4; 9 nucleotides align to TRBD1. CDR3 length equals 14 residues. Germline trimming cut 5 bases from V and 8 bases from J; bases unmatched to any gene: 8. CDR1 is SGHRS and CDR2 is YFSETQ in the germline V gene. The CDR3 here is CASSRTGGSDIQYF. As DNA, the CDR3 is TGCGCCAGCAGTAGAACAGGGGGCTCGGACATTCAGTACTTC.

V gene TRBV6-4 combines with J gene TRBJ2-7; no clear D gene. This CDR3 contains 13 residues. V lost 3 bases to trimming and J lost 5 bases, with 11 bases between them. The germline gives CDR1 MRHNA, CDR2 SNTAGT. The CDR3 here is CASSENFGDEQYF. CDR3 sequence (DNA): TGTGCCAGCAGTGAAAACTTTGGGGACGAGCAGTACTTC.

V usage is TRBV24-1 and J usage is TRBJ2-3; D is uncertain. Trimming stripped 3 bases from V and 0 bases from J, with 15 bases between. The CDR3 runs to 17 residues. Germline V gene lookup returns CDR1 KGHDR and CDR2 SFDVKD. For the CDR3, the DNA is TGTGCCACCAGTGATCCCGCAAAGGCAGATAGCACAGATACGCAGTATTTT. It codes for CATSDPAKADSTDTQYF.

The gene calls are TRBV6-5 and TRBJ1-2; D is ambiguous. This CDR3 region has 12 residues. The V gene's germline CDR1 is MNHEY and CDR2 SVGAGI. V was trimmed by 8 bases and J by 2 bases, leaving 9 bases between them. The CDR3, as DNA: TGTGCCAGCGCAGACGGGAACTATGGCTACACCTTC. This codes for CASADGNYGYTF.

J is TRBJ1-1 and V is TRBV7-2; unclear D gene. The ends were cut back, 5 bases at V and 10 bases at J, with 11 bases in the middle. The CDR3 has 11 residues. CDR1 is SGHTA, CDR2 FQGNSA, per germline. For the CDR3, the DNA is TGTGCCAGCAGCCCCCCGGCGGGAGCTTTCTTT. Its protein is CASSPPAGAFF.

The V gene is TRBV11-3, the J gene TRBJ2-5; unclear D gene. CDR1 and CDR2 (germline): SGHNT, YENEEA. There are 15 residues in the CDR3. Trimming took off 1 base at V and 1 base at J, with 10 bases between the two ends. The chain's CDR3 is CASSLASGFQETQYF. DNA of the CDR3: TGTGCCAGCAGCTTAGCCTCAGGATTCCAAGAGACCCAGTACTTC.

CDR3: CASSVRSSGSYGYTF. CDR3 coding DNA: TGTGCCAGCAGCGTCAGGAGCAGCGGGTCCTATGGCTACACCTTC. This chain links TRBV9 with TRBJ1-2; D gene ambiguous. Per the germline V gene, CDR1 is SGDLS and CDR2 is YYNGEE. Deletions cut 2 bases from V and 4 bases from J, with 15 bases between. This CDR3 contains 15 residues.

The V gene is TRBV11-2, the J gene TRBJ1-2; D call uncertain. The CDR3 is made up of 14 amino acids. V gave up 2 bases and J gave up 5 bases, with 12 bases separating them. Germline values: CDR1 SGHAT, CDR2 FQNNGV. CDR3 region: CASSLRPSDYGYTF. The CDR3 DNA reads as TGTGCCAGCAGCTTAAGGCCCTCCGATTATGGCTACACCTTC.

The genes are TRBV9 and TRBJ1-4; 9 bases match TRBD1. The CDR3 totals 15 residues. The germline CDR1 and CDR2 sequences are SGDLS and YYNGEE. Trimming removed 7 bases from V and 1 base from J; junction bases left unmatched: 5. CDR3 in DNA: TGTGCCAGCGGACAGGGGAGGGGAACTAATGAAAAACTGTTTTTT. Amino acids: CASGQGRGTNEKLFF.

This clone was found once. This CDR3 is CASSQRGYTQYF. CDR3 DNA sequence: TGTGCCAGCAGCCAACGGGGCTATACGCAGTATTTT. V gene TRBV16 combines with J gene TRBJ2-3; the D call may be TRBD1 or TRBD2 (5 bases each). Looked up from germline, CDR1 is KGHSY and CDR2 is FQNENV. The V end was cut by 2 bases, the J end by 7 bases, with 7 bases between. CDR3 size: 12 residues.

V is TRBV28 and J is TRBJ2-2, with D uncertain. This CDR3 is built from 15 residues. Germline CDR1 and CDR2: MDHEN and SYDVKM. The germline V and J ends were trimmed by 5 bases and 0 bases, with 10 bases remaining between them. The CDR3 region is CASSPSWTNTGELFF. The CDR3 DNA sequence: TGTGCCAGCAGTCCATCGTGGACGAACACCGGGGAGCTGTTTTTT. Drawing the rest from reference TRBV28 and TRBJ2-2, the complete variable domain is DVKVTQSSRYLVKRTGEKVFLECVQDMDHENMFWYRQDPGLGLRLIYFSYDVKMKEKGDIPEGYSVSREKKERFSLILESASTNQTSMYLCASSPSWTNTGELFFGEGSRLTVL.

This rearrangement joins TRBV7-9 to TRBJ1-3; D remains ambiguous. Germline assignment: CDR1 SEHNR and CDR2 FQNEAQ (reference sequence). Trimming pared 10 bases from V and 0 bases from J, leaving 13 bases between. The length of the CDR3 is 14 residues. CDR3 bases: TGTGCCAACCAGGAGGCAAGCTCTGGAAACACCATATATTTT. Protein sequence: CANQEASSGNTIYF.

The J gene is TRBJ1-6, the V gene TRBV2; 7 bases fit TRBD1. Germline V gene sequence: CDR1 SNHLY, CDR2 FYNNEI. The CDR3 is made up of 16 amino acids. Trimming removed 4 bases from V and 3 bases from J; junction bases left unmatched: 6. The CDR3 bases are TGTGCCAGCAGTGTAACAGGGGTGCACTATAATTCACCCCTCCACTTT. This gives the protein CASSVTGVHYNSPLHF.

The rearrangement joins TRBV5-4 to TRBJ2-7, with a tentative D call TRBD1 (6 bases). The CDR3 is made up of 14 amino acids. V lost 4 bases to trimming and J lost 3 bases, with 14 bases between them. The germline CDR1 and CDR2 sequences are SGHNT and YYREEE (reference sequence). This chain's CDR3 is CASSRGGWGYEQYF. CDR3 DNA sequence: TGTGCCAGCAGCCGAGGGGGTTGGGGCTACGAGCAGTACTTC.

This clone was detected once. V usage is TRBV5-1 and J usage is TRBJ1-4; D unresolved. Germline assignment: CDR1 SGHRS and CDR2 YFSETQ. This CDR3 region has 15 residues. The V and J ends lost 0 bases and 5 bases respectively, with 11 bases between them. The CDR3 nucleotides are TGCGCCAGCAGCTTGGACGGAACATCGAATGAAAAACTGTTTTTT. Translation: CASSLDGTSNEKLFF.

This clone has only one observation. This chain joins TRBV7-2 and TRBJ2-7; TRBD1 or TRBD2 may be the D gene (5 bases each). CDR1 is SGHTA and CDR2 is FQGNSA in the germline V gene. This CDR3 has 15 amino acids. The germline V and J ends were trimmed by 1 base and 2 bases, with 12 bases remaining between them. CDR3 residues: CASSLDGAGTYEQYF. CDR3 bases: TGTGCCAGCAGCTTAGACGGGGCGGGTACCTACGAGCAGTACTTC.

The chain recombines TRBV3-1 (or the pseudogene TRBV3-2) with TRBJ1-3; D remains ambiguous. This CDR3 comprises 20 residues. V was pared by 5 bases and J by 0 bases, with 26 bases between. Germline lookup yields CDR1 LGHDT and CDR2 YNNKEL (reference sequence). The CDR3 nucleotides read TGTGCCAGCAGCGCCCGACCCGAGGCAGGCCCGTGGAGCTCTGGAAACACCATATATTTT. Translating gives CASSARPEAGPWSSGNTIYF.

The V call is TRBV18, the J call TRBJ2-2; TRBD1 might be the D (6 bases). CDR1 is KGHSH, CDR2 LQKENI, per germline. V was clipped by 6 bases and J by 0 bases, with 17 bases between them. The CDR3 sequence is 17 residues long. CDR3 sequence: CASSLQGYWANTGELFF. The CDR3 region has the DNA TGTGCCAGCTCGTTGCAGGGGTACTGGGCGAACACCGGGGAGCTGTTTTTT.

This rearrangement joins TRBV4-3 to TRBJ2-5; D could derive from TRBD1 or TRBD2 (6 bases each). CDR1 is LGHNA, CDR2 YSLEER, per germline. The V gene lost 0 bases and the J gene lost 1 base, with 9 bases spanning the gap. The CDR3 consists of 15 residues. The CDR3 DNA sequence: TGCGCCAGCAGCCAAGAGGGGGGCCTCCAAGAGACCCAGTACTTC. Residues: CASSQEGGLQETQYF.

The CDR3 DNA follows: TGTGCCAGCAGCCGATCAGTGGACTATGGCTACACCTTC. It encodes CASSRSVDYGYTF. This chain joins TRBV7-2 and TRBJ1-2; no reliable D call. V was cut by 5 bases and J by 3 bases, with 10 bases left in between. The CDR3 totals 13 residues. CDR1 SGHTA and CDR2 FQGNSA come from the germline V gene.

The rearrangement joins TRBV7-2 to TRBJ2-7, with D perhaps assigned TRBD1 or TRBD2 (5 bases each). Trimming took 5 bases from V and 0 from J, leaving 11 bases between them. The CDR3 consists of 14 residues. Germline values: CDR1 SGHTA, CDR2 FQGNSA. The CDR3 reads CASSPGPGSYEQYF. The DNA for the CDR3 is TGTGCCAGCAGCCCGGGACCAGGCTCCTACGAGCAGTACTTC.

V and J are TRBV7-6 and TRBJ2-1; D gene unclear. V shed 0 bases and J shed 5 bases, with 8 bases lying between them. The CDR3 contains 14 residues. CDR1 and CDR2 from the germline V gene are SGHVS and FNYEAQ. The CDR3 nucleotides are TGTGCCAGCAGCTTAGCGATAACAGACAATGAGCAGTTCTTC. Protein sequence: CASSLAITDNEQFF.

This chain uses TRBV6-5 with TRBJ1-3; a weak D match, TRBD1 (5 bases). The germline gives CDR1 MNHEY, CDR2 SVGAGI. V was pared by 8 bases and J by 1 base, with 6 bases between. The CDR3 runs 12 residues. The DNA for the CDR3 is TGTGCCAGCGGGGCGTCTGGAAACACCATATATTTT. Amino acids: CASGASGNTIYF.

The rearrangement joins TRBV4-3 to TRBJ2-7; D may match TRBD1 or TRBD2 (5 bases each). The CDR3 runs to 15 residues. Germline V gives CDR1 LGHNA, CDR2 YSLEER. Trimming cost V 0 bases and J 0 bases, with 9 bases left between them. CDR3 amino acids: CASSQEAGSSYEQYF. The CDR3 DNA sequence: TGCGCCAGCAGCCAAGAGGCAGGGAGCTCCTACGAGCAGTACTTC.